This T cell receptor beta chain originates from a study of blood T cell repertoires in COVID-19. Original analysis: Amplification from reference gene primers served as the basis for estimated nucleated cell counts. TCRdb's copy holds only in-frame clones and misses some; the assay was immunoSEQ multiplex PCR. That table furnishes V, J and clone size, whereas the DNA furnished D and trimming. The sample consists of approximately 150,000 clones, roughly 90% of them appearing once. The V end lost 1 base, the J end lost 3 bases, and 10 bases lay between the germline ends. Germline assignment: CDR1 MGHDK and CDR2 SYGVNS. The CDR3 covers 14 residues. Participants, about 18 to 95 years old, spanned some 23 US areas. Researchers sorted participants into cohorts using their self-reported clinical history.

Sequencing was carried out using PBMCs or T cells enriched from blood (not recorded which). V gene TRBV25-1 combines with J gene TRBJ2-7, with D perhaps TRBD1 (6 bases). The sequence was obtained from a human donor with acute COVID-19. The donor label of this sample is uncertain. The CDR3 bases are TGTGCCAGCAGTGAATCGGGCAGGGGCTACGAGCAGTACTTC. As protein: CASSESGRGYEQYF.